This is a list of T cell receptor beta chains from one sample in a study of memory CD4+ T cells and cytomegalovirus serostatus. The protocol was immunoSEQ multiplex PCR, while the TCRdb copy is restricted to in-frame clones and leaves out a portion. The sample has about 61,000 clones, 82% seen once. The material sequenced was memory CD4+ T cells from blood. These receptors came from an adult in good health and CMV-seronegative. Both conserved end residues are part of each CDR3. The D gene is left open where the match is weak. Not all rows give a size; the values are once, few, many and, for expanded clones, a class.

>TRBV19|TRBJ1-3|NA|once
CASRPPGSPGNTIYF
TGTGCCAGTAGGCCACCCGGGTCCCCTGGAAACACCATATATTTT
>TRBV2|TRBJ1-5|NA|NA
CASNWAVRNQPQHF
TGTGCCAGCAATTGGGCAGTTCGCAATCAGCCCCAGCATTTT
>TRBV11-3|TRBJ2-1|NA|NA
CASSLDGANNEQFF
TGTGCCAGCAGCTTAGATGGGGCAAACAATGAGCAGTTCTTC
>TRBV4-1|TRBJ2-7|NA|NA
CASSQPTRRVYEQYF
TGCGCCAGCAGCCAACCTACCCGGCGGGTCTACGAGCAGTACTTC
>TRBV27|TRBJ2-3|NA|few
CASKRGGLAGGPSTDTQYF
TGTGCCAGCAAGAGAGGGGGCCTTGCGGGAGGACCTAGCACAGATACGCAGTATTTT
>TRBV19|TRBJ1-4|NA|NA
CASRTDVGEKLFF
TGTGCCAGCCGGACCGACGTCGGGGAAAAACTGTTTTTT
>TRBV6-1|TRBJ2-2|TRBD1|NA
CASSASGRQGAGELFF
TGTGCCAGCAGTGCATCAGGGCGTCAGGGGGCCGGGGAGCTGTTTTTT
>TRBV5-1|TRBJ2-6|TRBD1|NA
CASSPRGQSSGANVLTF
TGCGCCAGCAGCCCTAGGGGACAGTCCTCTGGGGCCAACGTCCTGACTTTC
>TRBV28|TRBJ2-1|NA|NA
CASSLWGKALNNEQFF
TGTGCCAGCAGTTTATGGGGGAAAGCCCTAAACAATGAGCAGTTCTTC
>TRBV7-8|TRBJ2-2|TRBD1|NA
CASSLQGANTGELFF
TGTGCCAGCAGCTTACAGGGGGCGAACACCGGGGAGCTGTTTTTT
>TRBV7-6|TRBJ1-1|NA|NA
CASSLGIGERSTEAFF
TGTGCCAGCAGCTTAGGGATTGGAGAGCGGAGCACTGAAGCTTTCTTT
>TRBV18|TRBJ1-5|NA|NA
CASSPGEPSNQPQHF
TGTGCCAGCTCACCGGGCGAACCTAGCAATCAGCCCCAGCATTTT
>TRBV28|TRBJ2-7|NA|NA
CASTRGVPPYEQYF
TGTGCCAGCACTCGGGGCGTACCTCCCTACGAGCAGTACTTC
>TRBV27|TRBJ2-3|NA|NA
CASSLWPGSGSTDTQYF
TGTGCCAGCAGTTTATGGCCCGGGAGTGGGAGCACAGATACGCAGTATTTT
>TRBV2|TRBJ1-1|TRBD1|NA
CATQWDRGEAFF
TGTGCCACCCAGTGGGACAGAGGTGAAGCTTTCTTT
>TRBV20-1|TRBJ1-2|NA|NA
CSAPKFYGYTF
TGCAGTGCCCCCAAATTCTATGGCTACACCTTC
>TRBV19|TRBJ2-1|NA|NA
CASSLAGTSSYNEQFF
TGTGCCAGTAGTCTCGCCGGGACCAGCTCCTACAATGAGCAGTTCTTC
>TRBV4-1|TRBJ2-7|TRBD1|NA
CASSIQQGPGTYEQYF
TGCGCCAGCAGCATCCAACAGGGGCCAGGAACCTACGAGCAGTACTTC
>TRBV5-1|TRBJ2-7|NA|NA
CASSLDAGARSYEQYF
TGCGCCAGCAGCTTAGATGCAGGGGCGCGGTCCTACGAGCAGTACTTC
>TRBV20-1|TRBJ2-7|TRBD1|NA
CSPTQGDGQYF
TGCAGTCCCACCCAGGGGGATGGGCAGTACTTC
>TRBV7-7|TRBJ2-3|NA|NA
CASSQEGTDTQYF
TGTGCCAGCAGCCAAGAGGGGACAGATACGCAGTATTTT
>TRBV2|TRBJ1-1|NA|NA
CASVGPGGNTEAFF
TGTGCCAGCGTCGGACCCGGGGGGAACACTGAAGCTTTCTTT
>TRBV7-6|TRBJ2-3|TRBD2|once
CASSPWTSGRAKDTQYF
TGTGCCAGCAGCCCTTGGACTAGCGGGCGTGCGAAAGATACGCAGTATTTT
>TRBV7-7|TRBJ2-2|NA|once
CASSPTNGRLFF
TGTGCCAGCAGCCCGACGAATGGTAGACTGTTTTTT
>TRBV7-6|TRBJ2-1|TRBD2|NA
CASSPRAGGQYPYNEQFF
TGTGCCAGCAGCCCACGAGCGGGGGGGCAATACCCCTACAATGAGCAGTTCTTC
>TRBV18|TRBJ1-3|NA|few
CASSPRILGMSSSGNTIYF
TGTGCCAGCTCACCACGGATCCTGGGGATGTCGAGCTCTGGAAACACCATATATTTT
>TRBV27|TRBJ2-7|TRBD2|NA
CASSPLTSGSYEQYF
TGTGCCAGCAGTCCCCTGACTAGCGGGAGTTACGAGCAGTACTTC
>TRBV5-1|TRBJ1-2|TRBD1|NA
CASSLVGDRGLGYTF
TGCGCCAGCAGCTTGGTAGGGGACAGGGGACTGGGCTACACCTTC